The following is a T cell receptor beta chain sequence with its context. Its matching antigen is unknown. The CDR3 sequence is 12 residues long. V shed 3 bases and J shed 5 bases, with 7 bases lying between them. Germline loops: CDR1 LNHDA, CDR2 SQIVND (reference sequence). Following extraction, RNA underwent reverse transcription to cDNA, which served as the sequencing template. The repertoire was sequenced with immunoSEQ multiplex PCR; TCRdb's copy has only in-frame clones and lacks some. This sample has about 130,000 clones, with roughly 58% found just once. The record originates from a study of CD8+ T cells in alopecia areata. Those with alopecia areata gave lesional scalp punch biopsies and peripheral blood. Study results and caveats: In lesional scalp, particularly from alopecia totalis/universalis, clonality was higher than in normal scalp.

The sequence was collected from a human donor with alopecia areata. The V and J genes are TRBV19 and TRBJ1-2; no clear D gene. Specimen: CD4+ T cells sorted from blood, collected at week 0. The CDR3 DNA is TGTGCCAGTAGTATTGAGGAGTATGGCTACACCTTC. Its translation: CASSIEEYGYTF. Looking up the rest from reference TRBV19 and TRBJ1-2 gives the full variable domain: DGGITQSPKYLFRKEGQNVTLSCEQNLNHDAMYWYRQDPGQGLRLIYYSQIVNDFQKGDIAEGYSVSREKKESFPLTVTSAQKNPTAFYLCASSIEEYGYTFGSGTRLTVV.